The 30 T cell receptor beta chains presented below share a single source sample, sequenced in a study of blood T cells in healthy people across ages. It was with a sample-barcoded 5' primer and a J-beta primer mix that a second PCR of roughly 6 to 12 cycles was run. TCRdb recomputed calls from the 5' RACE reads with MiXCR, one row per CDR3 protein. The sample yields hundreds of thousands of distinct CDR3 sequences, just under 25% seen once. These same data were also listed under a study on T cells of mothers and their children.

The sequenced sample was blood. The receptors stem from a boy aged 5-17 years in good health.

The rearrangement uses TRBV12-3 or TRBV12-4 and TRBJ1-5; tentatively, D is TRBD1 (6 bases). V was trimmed by 6 bases and J by 6 bases, leaving 15 bases between them. The length of the CDR3 is 14 residues. The CDR3 DNA reads TGTGCCAGCAGGTCCAGGGGACTAGGTCAGCCCCAGCATTTT. Translated, it gives CASRSRGLGQPQHF.

V is TRBV29-1 and J is TRBJ2-1; 14 positions match TRBD2. The V segment lost 7 bases and the J segment 7 bases; nucleotides outside the gene matches: 6. The CDR3 runs to 14 residues. The germline gives CDR1 SQVTM, CDR2 ANQGSEA. CDR3 sequence: CSAAGTSGSNEQFF. CDR3 sequence (DNA): TGCAGCGCAGCCGGGACTAGCGGGAGTAATGAGCAGTTCTTC.

This clonotype was seen only a few times. A read error may produce the germline difference seen at one junction end. The V and J genes are TRBV7-9 and TRBJ2-5; 10 bases line up with TRBD1. Germline V gene data show CDR1 as SEHNR and CDR2 as FQNEAQ (reference sequence). There are 15 residues in the CDR3. The CDR3 DNA reads as TGTGCCAGCAGCTTAGTCCTGGACAGGGGGGAGATCCAGTACTTC. As protein: CASSLVLDRGEIQYF.

The genes are TRBV9 and TRBJ1-2; TRBD1 matches 8 bases. Germline values: CDR1 SGDLS, CDR2 YYNGEE. The CDR3 extends over 16 amino acids. Germline trimming cut 1 base from V and 2 bases from J; bases unmatched to any gene: 7. DNA of the CDR3: TGTGCCAGCAGCGTACCTAGAGGACAGGGAAACTATGGCTACACCTTC. This gives the protein CASSVPRGQGNYGYTF.

The V and J genes are TRBV3-1 and TRBJ1-2; D possibly corresponds to TRBD1 (6 bases). The CDR3 is made up of 14 amino acids. V lost 3 bases, J lost 6 bases, and 14 bases lay in between. The germline V gene encodes CDR1 LGHDT and CDR2 YNNKEL (reference sequence). The CDR3 here is CASSHRDTLHGYTF. CDR3 DNA: TGTGCCAGCAGCCACCGGGACACTCTACATGGCTACACCTTC. The whole variable domain, filled in from reference TRBV3-1 and TRBJ1-2, reads DTAVSQTPKYLVTQMGNDKSIKCEQNLGHDTMYWYKQDSKKFLKIMFSYNNKELIINETVPNRFSPKSPDKAHLNLHINSLELGDSAVYFCASSHRDTLHGYTFGSGTRLTVV.

In nucleotides, the CDR3 is TGTGCCAGCAGGGACAGCGCAACTAATGAAAAACTGTTTTTT. Amino acid sequence: CASRDSATNEKLFF. The chain combines TRBV7-9 with TRBJ1-4; possible D gene TRBD1, 6 bases. In germline, CDR1 is SEHNR, CDR2 FQNEAQ (reference sequence). CDR3 length: 14 residues. V was shortened by 6 bases and J by 0 bases, with 8 bases between the two germline ends.

For this clonotype: One end of the junction does not line up with germline, which may come from a read error. The chain uses TRBV29-1 and TRBJ2-1; 11 nucleotides agree with TRBD2. Per germline, CDR1 SQVTM and CDR2 ANQGSEA. This CDR3 spans 14 amino acids. In DNA, the CDR3 is TGCAGCGCTAGCGGGAGGAGCTCCTACGATGAGCAGTTCTTC. Translating gives CSASGRSSYDEQFF.

This clonotype was observed a few times. V and J are TRBV13 and TRBJ1-4; no firm D call. This CDR3 spans 13 amino acids. Germline V gives CDR1 PRHDT, CDR2 FYEKMQ (reference sequence). Trimming took off 6 bases at V and 8 bases at J, with 13 bases between the two ends. CDR3 DNA sequence: TGTGCCAGCAGTCCCAGGATGCGCGAAAAACTGTTTTTT. Protein sequence: CASSPRMREKLFF.

This chain uses TRBV27 with TRBJ2-7; D call uncertain. Germline V gene sequence: CDR1 MNHEY, CDR2 SMNVEV (reference sequence). This CDR3 contains 17 residues. V was trimmed by 0 bases and J by 1 base, leaving 16 bases between them. DNA for the CDR3: TGTGCCAGCAGTTTATCACACGCCTTCAGCGATTCCTACGAGCAGTACTTC. Translated, it gives CASSLSHAFSDSYEQYF.

This clonotype was counted only a few times. V and J are TRBV7-6 and TRBJ2-7; possible D gene TRBD2, 5 bases. Per germline, CDR1 SGHVS and CDR2 FNYEAQ. The length of the CDR3 is 14 residues. The V gene lost 1 base and the J gene lost 5 bases, with 12 bases spanning the gap. The CDR3 DNA follows: TGTGCCAGCAGCTTAGGGTCGAGGGTACACGAGCAGTACTTC. Amino acid sequence: CASSLGSRVHEQYF.

In its sample, this clonotype was seen a few times. The DNA for the CDR3 is TGTGCCAGCTCACGGGGTAGCGGGGGAACCAATGAGCAGTTCTTC. It encodes CASSRGSGGTNEQFF. The chain employs TRBV18 and TRBJ2-1, with 9 nucleotides matching TRBD2. The germline CDR1 and CDR2 sequences are KGHSH and LQKENI. Losses at the gene ends were 4 bases for V and 6 bases for J; bases not matched to a gene: 7. This CDR3 is built from 15 residues.

This clonotype was detected only a few times. The chain is built from TRBV10-3 and TRBJ1-2, with 7 bases aligning to TRBD1. The CDR3 is 14 amino acids. Germline V lookup: CDR1 ENHRY, CDR2 SYGVKD. V shed 7 bases, J shed 4 bases, and the junction held 9 bases outside the gene matches. The CDR3 is CAINTGDTIYGYTF. CDR3 in DNA: TGTGCCATCAACACAGGGGATACGATCTATGGCTACACCTTC.

The chain links TRBV4-2 to TRBJ2-2; TRBD2 matches at 10 bases. The germline V gene encodes CDR1 LGHNA and CDR2 YNFKEQ. The CDR3 is 18 amino acids. Trimming took 0 bases from V and 3 from J; bases not matched to a gene: 7. The CDR3 DNA sequence: TGTGCCAGCAGCCAAGAGGGGCTAGCGGGAGCACACACCGGGGAGCTGTTTTTT. Its translation is CASSQEGLAGAHTGELFF.

The chain employs TRBV11-2 and TRBJ2-6; 12 bases agree with TRBD1. With 3 bases clipped from V and 2 bases from J, the junction kept 5 bases outside the gene matches. The germline V gene encodes CDR1 SGHAT and CDR2 FQNNGV. CDR3 length: 18 amino acids. The CDR3 nucleotides read TGTGCCAGCAGCTTCTCCGGGACAGGGGGCCCTGGGGCCAACGTCCTGACTTTC. Its translation is CASSFSGTGGPGANVLTF. The full variable domain, in which reference TRBV11-2 and TRBJ2-6 provide the parts outside the CDR3, is EAGVAQSPRYKIIEKRQSVAFWCNPISGHATLYWYQQILGQGPKLLIQFQNNGVVDDSQLPKDRFSAERLKGVDSTLKIQPAKLEDSAVYLCASSFSGTGGPGANVLTFGAGSRLTVL.

This clonotype was seen only a few times. The chain couples TRBV5-1 to TRBJ2-1; D might be TRBD2 (6 bases). The end of the DNA fits TRBJ2-5 better, so the J call may be wrong. Germline V CDR1 and CDR2: SGHRS, YFSETQ. The CDR3 totals 15 residues. Here the CDR3 reads CASSRGSGRVETQYF. The CDR3 bases are TGCGCCAGCAGCCGGGGAAGCGGGCGCGTGGAGACCCAGTACTTC.

This clonotype turned up a few times. This chain connects TRBV20-1 to TRBJ2-2; D gene unclear. The V end was cut by 0 bases, the J end by 5 bases, with 4 bases between. CDR1 is DFQATT, CDR2 SNEGSKA, per germline (reference sequence). The CDR3 loop spans 12 amino acids. The CDR3 region has the DNA TGCAGTGCTAGAGATTTTACCGGGGAGCTGTTTTTT. Its translation is CSARDFTGELFF.

This clonotype has only a few counts. This chain links TRBV2 with TRBJ1-5, with TRBD1 matching over 8 bases. The length of the CDR3 is 14 residues. V shed 8 bases and J 4 bases; nucleotides not matched to a gene: 7. The germline V gene encodes CDR1 SNHLY and CDR2 FYNNEI. The CDR3 spells CASRGDRSNQPQHF. The CDR3 DNA reads as TGTGCCAGCCGGGGGGACAGGAGTAATCAGCCCCAGCATTTT.

This clonotype has only a few counts. CDR3: CASSHEEGQGEKLFF. The CDR3 nucleotides are TGTGCCAGCAGCCATGAGGAGGGACAGGGTGAAAAACTGTTTTTT. This chain joins TRBV4-2 and TRBJ1-4, with 9 bases lining up with TRBD1. Germline-derived CDR1 and CDR2 are LGHNA and YNFKEQ. The trim removed 3 bases at V and 7 bases at J, leaving 6 bases unmatched. The CDR3 spans 15 residues.

The rearrangement links TRBV7-9 to TRBJ2-5; 10 bases agree with TRBD1. The CDR3 runs to 19 residues. The germline V gene encodes CDR1 SEHNR and CDR2 FQNEAQ (reference sequence). Trimming cost V 4 bases and J 1 base; bases outside gene matches: 15. The CDR3 coding sequence is TGTGCCAGCAGCTGGATCGACGGAGGGGACAGGGGTCTCCAAGAGACCCAGTACTTC. This gives the protein CASSWIDGGDRGLQETQYF.

J is TRBJ2-3 and V is TRBV7-6, with D perhaps TRBD1 (6 bases). The V end was cut by 4 bases, the J end by 5 bases, with 13 bases between. Germline V gene lookup returns CDR1 SGHVS and CDR2 FNYEAQ. This CDR3 has 14 amino acids. The DNA for the CDR3 is TGTGCCAGCAGCTCAACAGGGTTGGGAGATACGCAGTATTTT. Amino acids: CASSSTGLGDTQYF.

This clonotype was found a few times. In DNA, the CDR3 is TGTGCCAGCAGTGAAATTAGGGGAGGGGTTGAAGCTTTCTTT. Protein: CASSEIRGGVEAFF. The V and J genes are TRBV6-1 and TRBJ1-1; TRBD1 might be the D (5 bases). Germline V lookup: CDR1 MNHNS, CDR2 SASEGT. CDR3 length: 14 residues. Trimming cost V 2 bases and J 7 bases, with 14 bases left between them.

The rearrangement links TRBV7-2 to TRBJ2-5; the D is unclear. Germline V gene sequence: CDR1 SGHTA, CDR2 FQGNSA. V was pared by 1 base and J by 4 bases, with 7 bases between. CDR3 size: 13 residues. CDR3 in amino acids: CASSLVFGETQYF. The CDR3 DNA reads as TGTGCCAGCAGCTTAGTGTTCGGAGAGACCCAGTACTTC.

The chain recombines TRBV20-1 with TRBJ2-5; TRBD2 aligns across 10 bases. The CDR3 runs 13 residues. The germline V gene encodes CDR1 DFQATT and CDR2 SNEGSKA (reference sequence). V dropped 6 bases and J dropped 3; count of bases not matched to a gene: 4. DNA of the CDR3: TGCAGTGCCCTGGGACTAGCGAAAGAGACCCAGTACTTC. It codes for CSALGLAKETQYF.

This sequence joins TRBV28 and TRBJ2-7, with D possibly being TRBD1 (6 bases). The CDR3 is 14 amino acids. CDR1 MDHEN and CDR2 SYDVKM come from the germline V gene. The ends were cut back, 4 bases at V and 4 bases at J, with 14 bases in the middle. CDR3 DNA sequence: TGTGCCAGCAGTTACAGACAGGAAGGGTACGAGCAGTACTTC. Amino acid sequence: CASSYRQEGYEQYF.

This clonotype has a handful of counts. The rearrangement joins TRBV13 to TRBJ2-2; a possible D gene is TRBD2 (6 bases). The CDR3 is 13 residues long. Trimming took off 7 bases at V and 6 bases at J, with 12 bases between the two ends. Looked up from germline, CDR1 is PRHDT and CDR2 is FYEKMQ (reference sequence). The CDR3 region is CASNAGRAGELFF. The CDR3 DNA follows: TGTGCCAGCAATGCGGGAAGGGCCGGGGAGCTGTTTTTT.

The V gene is TRBV4-1, the J gene TRBJ2-5; tentatively, D is TRBD2 (6 bases). The J call is doubtful: the DNA matches TRBJ2-1 better. This CDR3 comprises 17 residues. The V gene's germline CDR1 is MGHRA and CDR2 YSYEKL. The CDR3 spells CASSPPLKGKLAGEQFF. CDR3 nucleotide sequence: TGCGCCAGCAGCCCTCCTTTAAAAGGCAAACTAGCTGGTGAGCAGTTCTTC.

V is TRBV10-2 and J is TRBJ2-1; 8 positions match TRBD2. The CDR3 consists of 15 residues. The ends lost 5 bases at V and 4 bases at J; junction bases unmatched: 7. Germline CDR1 WSHSY, CDR2 SAAADI. CDR3 sequence reads: CASSPPGLGYNEQFF. In DNA, the CDR3 is TGCGCCAGCAGTCCCCCGGGACTAGGTTACAATGAGCAGTTCTTC.

This chain joins TRBV13 and TRBJ2-7; D is tentatively TRBD1 or TRBD2 (5 bases each). The V gene's germline CDR1 is PRHDT and CDR2 FYEKMQ (reference sequence). V was trimmed by 3 bases and J by 0 bases, leaving 12 bases between them. The CDR3 is 15 amino acids. For the CDR3, the DNA is TGTGCCAGCAGCTTGATCAGGGACGTCTCCTACGAGCAGTACTTC. Residues: CASSLIRDVSYEQYF.

The gene calls are TRBV13 and TRBJ1-4, with D unclear. The CDR3 totals 14 residues. Germline loops: CDR1 PRHDT, CDR2 FYEKMQ (reference sequence). V was pared by 0 bases and J by 8 bases, with 10 bases between. The CDR3 DNA reads TGTGCCAGCAGCTTAGGAAGGAGCGTAGAAAAACTGTTTTTT. Protein sequence: CASSLGRSVEKLFF.

This clonotype was observed a handful of times. The rearrangement uses TRBV7-2 and TRBJ1-3; D ambiguous. From germline, CDR1 is SGHTA and CDR2 FQGNSA. CDR3 length: 13 amino acids. V lost 3 bases to trimming and J lost 10 bases, with 13 bases between them. The CDR3 coding sequence is TGTGCCAGCAGCTTCCAACCCCGGGAAACCATATATTTT. Translation: CASSFQPRETIYF.